This TCR beta chain was sequenced in a study of T cells in Graves' hyperthyroidism and ophthalmopathy. Notes on the study in general: Ophthalmopathy could be told apart from stable hyperthyroidism with a 13 V-J model.

Each diagnosis drew on symptoms, thyroxine, TRAb, thyroid ultrasound and orbital computed tomography findings. What was amplified from RNA transcripts were TCR beta CDR3 regions. First-round RT-PCR with HTBI primers amplified the TCR CDR3 region. Via MiXCR, TCRdb re-called the multiplex PCR reads, giving one row per CDR3 protein. This table holds around 360,000 distinct CDR3 sequences, 12% to 15% found once. This clonotype was seen repeatedly, ten times or more. Its antigen is not identified. The CDR3 totals 16 residues. The V gene end was trimmed by 2 bases and the J gene end by 3 bases; junction bases not matched to a gene: 6. Germline assignment: CDR1 SGHDT and CDR2 YYEEEE.

The V call is TRBV5-6, the J call TRBJ2-2, with 8 bases identical to TRBD1. This sequence originates from a woman in her sixties or seventies with Graves' ophthalmopathy. Sequencing was performed on blood. The CDR3 protein is CASSFLDRGDTGELFF. CDR3 nucleotides: TGTGCCAGCAGCTTTCTTGACAGGGGAGACACCGGGGAGCTGTTTTTT.